This TCR beta chain was identified in a study of T cell responses to AZD1222 COVID-19 vaccine. For the study at large: Investigators merged groups given second doses at roughly 4 or roughly 12 weeks.

The germline V gene has CDR1 LNHDA and CDR2 SQIVND (reference sequence). V lost 3 bases to trimming and J lost 4 bases, with 12 bases between them. This CDR3 has 14 residues. Notes on the study in general: Unmutated variant regions are reportedly targeted by nearly half of spike-specific TCRs. Recipients of AZD1222 seropositive at baseline numbered only 6 or 7. Sampling captured repertoires only after the peak T cell response.

With respect to this clone: Its antigen is not identified.

Profiled with immunoSEQ multiplex PCR; TCRdb holds only in-frame clones, not every one. The table records about 190,000 clones, 92% of them present only once. The receptor was isolated from an adult in good health. Sequenced here: peripheral blood, sampled on day 0 of AZD1222 vaccination. J is TRBJ1-1 and V is TRBV19; no clear D. CDR3 nucleotide sequence: TGTGCCAGTAGTATGCCGACCTGGGGCACTGAAGCTTTCTTT. Its protein is CASSMPTWGTEAFF.